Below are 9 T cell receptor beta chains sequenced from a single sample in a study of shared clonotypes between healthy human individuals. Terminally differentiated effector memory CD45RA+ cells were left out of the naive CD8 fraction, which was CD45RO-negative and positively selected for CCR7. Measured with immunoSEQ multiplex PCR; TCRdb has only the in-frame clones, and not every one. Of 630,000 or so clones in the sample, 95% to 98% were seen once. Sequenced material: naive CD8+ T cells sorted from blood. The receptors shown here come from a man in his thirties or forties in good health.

CDR3 nucleotides: TGTGCCAGCAGCTTAAGGGGTGGGACTGAAGCTTTCTTT. This translates into CASSLRGGTEAFF. The rearrangement uses TRBV11-2 and TRBJ1-1, with a tentative D call TRBD1 (5 bases). This CDR3 is built from 13 residues. Between the trimmed V and J ends, which lost 2 bases and 5 bases, there was a span of 9 bases. The germline gives CDR1 SGHAT, CDR2 FQNNGV.

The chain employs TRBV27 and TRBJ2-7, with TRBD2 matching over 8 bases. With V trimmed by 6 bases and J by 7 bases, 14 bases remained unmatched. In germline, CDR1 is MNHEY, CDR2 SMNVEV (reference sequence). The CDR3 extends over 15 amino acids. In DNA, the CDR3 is TGTGCCAGCAGAATCCTAGCGGGCCCTACTTGGGAGCAGTACTTC. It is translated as CASRILAGPTWEQYF.

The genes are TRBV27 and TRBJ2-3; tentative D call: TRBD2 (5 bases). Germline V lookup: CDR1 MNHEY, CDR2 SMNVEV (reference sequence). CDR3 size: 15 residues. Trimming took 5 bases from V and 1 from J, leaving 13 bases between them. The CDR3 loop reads CASSAPSWGTDTQYF. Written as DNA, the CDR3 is TGTGCCAGCAGTGCCCCTAGCTGGGGCACAGATACGCAGTATTTT.

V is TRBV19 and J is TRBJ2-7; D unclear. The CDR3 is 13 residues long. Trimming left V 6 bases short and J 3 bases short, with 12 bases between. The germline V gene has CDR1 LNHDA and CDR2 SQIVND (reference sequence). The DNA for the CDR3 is TGTGCCAGTAGCAGGACCCTTTTCTACGAGCAGTACTTC. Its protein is CASSRTLFYEQYF.

The DNA of the CDR3 is TGTGCCAGCAGTTTCGACTACAATGAGCAGTTCTTC. It is translated as CASSFDYNEQFF. The rearrangement joins TRBV27 to TRBJ2-1; D uncertain. V gave up 3 bases and J gave up 3 bases, with 3 bases separating them. Germline CDR1 MNHEY, CDR2 SMNVEV (reference sequence). The CDR3 covers 12 residues.

The CDR3, as DNA: TGTGCCAGCAGCTTGGAAAGCGGGAGGGCGGCGGGGGAGCTGTTTTTT. Translation gives CASSLESGRAAGELFF. J is TRBJ2-2 and V is TRBV5-4, with 10 bases that match TRBD2. The V and J ends lost 0 bases and 8 bases, in that order; junction bases with no gene match: 7. This CDR3 is built from 16 residues. Germline values: CDR1 SGHNT, CDR2 YYREEE (reference sequence).

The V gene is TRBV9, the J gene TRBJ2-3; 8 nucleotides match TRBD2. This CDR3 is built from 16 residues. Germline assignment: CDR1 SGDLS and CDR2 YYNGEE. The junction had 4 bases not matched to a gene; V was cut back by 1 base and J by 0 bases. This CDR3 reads CASSVPAGVSTDTQYF. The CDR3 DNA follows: TGTGCCAGCAGCGTACCAGCGGGAGTGAGCACAGATACGCAGTATTTT.

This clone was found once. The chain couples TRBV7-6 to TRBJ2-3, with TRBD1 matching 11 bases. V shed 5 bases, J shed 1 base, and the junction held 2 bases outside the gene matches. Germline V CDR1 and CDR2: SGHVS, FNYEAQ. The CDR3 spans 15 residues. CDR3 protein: CASSGDRGGTDTQYF. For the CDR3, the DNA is TGTGCCAGCAGCGGGGACAGGGGGGGCACAGATACGCAGTATTTT.

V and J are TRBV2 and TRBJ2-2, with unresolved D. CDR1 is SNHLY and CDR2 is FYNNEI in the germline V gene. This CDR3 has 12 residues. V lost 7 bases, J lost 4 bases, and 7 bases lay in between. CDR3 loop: CASKNGTGELFF. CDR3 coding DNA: TGTGCCAGCAAGAACGGCACCGGGGAGCTGTTTTTT.